This T cell receptor beta chain was found in a study of T-cell memory formation after mild COVID-19. Study summary: The study found TCR clusters largely donor specific.

Points from the study as a whole: Pre-infection memory already had some responding clones, implying cross-reactive memory joined. Contracting clones, day 15 to 85, had balanced CD4/CD8, and later expanders favored CD4+.

Worth noting for this clonotype: Its specificity is not known.

5'RACE with constant-segment primers yielded barcoded, UMI-tagged TCR alpha and TCR beta cDNA libraries. TCRdb reprocessed the 5' RACE reads via MiXCR and lists one record per CDR3 protein. Of roughly 200,000 distinct CDR3 sequences in the sample, over 7.5% were seen once. V was clipped by 7 bases and J by 1 base, with 33 bases between them. Germline V gene data show CDR1 as SGHRS and CDR2 as YFSETQ. The CDR3 contains 20 residues. Material: PBMCs or a T cell subset sorted from them (not recorded which). The chain links TRBV5-1 to TRBJ2-7; no definite D call. This sequence was found in a man younger than 30 who had mild COVID-19 (a few samples of this study predate the infection). Cell type and time point are not known. CDR3 in DNA: TGCGCCAGCCAACCACATACAGACGGCCTAGTCACCTCTGTGTCCTACGAGCAGTACTTC. Translating gives CASQPHTDGLVTSVSYEQYF. Variable domain in full (rest from reference TRBV5-1 and TRBJ2-7): KAGVTQTPRYLIKTRGQQVTLSCSPISGHRSVSWYQQTPGQGLQFLFEYFSETQRNKGNFPGRFSGRQFSNSRSEMNVSTLELGDSALYLCASQPHTDGLVTSVSYEQYFGPGTRLTVT.